The 30 T cell receptor beta chains reported below all come from one sample, sequenced in a study of T cell responses to AZD1222 COVID-19 vaccine. The assay was immunoSEQ multiplex PCR, and TCRdb's table has in-frame clones only and misses some. The table records about 120,000 clones, more than 85% of them present only once. The input for sequencing was peripheral blood, taken 28 days after the second AZD1222 dose. These TCRs come from an adult who received the AZD1222 COVID-19 vaccine.

This clone was seen a single time. This rearrangement joins TRBV24-1 to TRBJ2-5; D might be TRBD1 (5 bases). The length of the CDR3 is 15 residues. V dropped 12 bases and J dropped 2 bases, with 21 bases sitting between them. CDR1 KGHDR and CDR2 SFDVKD come from the germline V gene. This chain's CDR3 is CAPTRQGNHQETQYF. CDR3 nucleotide sequence: TGTGCCCCCACCCGGCAGGGCAATCATCAAGAGACCCAGTACTTC.

This chain joins TRBV19 and TRBJ1-1, with D perhaps TRBD1 (5 bases). Germline V gene data show CDR1 as LNHDA and CDR2 as SQIVND (reference sequence). This CDR3 is built from 14 residues. Trimming stripped 3 bases from V and 4 bases from J, with 12 bases between. The CDR3 nucleotides are TGTGCCAGTAGTATGGGACCGTACGGCACTGAAGCTTTCTTT. The encoded protein is CASSMGPYGTEAFF. The full variable domain, in which reference TRBV19 and TRBJ1-1 provide the parts outside the CDR3, is DGGITQSPKYLFRKEGQNVTLSCEQNLNHDAMYWYRQDPGQGLRLIYYSQIVNDFQKGDIAEGYSVSREKKESFPLTVTSAQKNPTAFYLCASSMGPYGTEAFFGQGTRLTVV.

V and J are TRBV5-1 and TRBJ2-7; 13 nucleotides align to TRBD2. Germline V CDR1 and CDR2: SGHRS, YFSETQ. With V trimmed by 0 bases and J by 6 bases, 3 bases remained unmatched. The CDR3 length is 15 residues. The CDR3 reads CASSLGGLAGVEQYF. CDR3 nucleotide sequence: TGCGCCAGCAGCTTGGGAGGACTAGCGGGGGTCGAGCAGTACTTC.

V usage is TRBV3-1 (or the pseudogene TRBV3-2) and J usage is TRBJ2-1; either TRBD1 or TRBD2 may supply D (5 bases each). The CDR3 is made up of 15 amino acids. Germline V lookup: CDR1 LGHDT, CDR2 YNNKEL (reference sequence). V shed 1 base and J shed 6 bases, with 13 bases lying between them. The CDR3 region is CASSQAGIGTNEQFF. The DNA of the CDR3 is TGTGCCAGCAGCCAAGCGGGGATCGGGACCAATGAGCAGTTCTTC.

This chain connects TRBV18 to TRBJ1-1; possible D gene TRBD1, 5 bases. This CDR3 region has 16 residues. The V end lost 6 bases, the J end lost 1 base, and 18 bases lay between the germline ends. CDR1 and CDR2 from the germline V gene are KGHSH and LQKENI. For the CDR3, the DNA is TGTGCCAGCTCCCAATCCCAGGGAGGGAAGAACACTGAAGCTTTCTTT. Translated: CASSQSQGGKNTEAFF.

The chain combines TRBV7-9 with TRBJ2-7; a weak D match, TRBD2 (6 bases). V was clipped by 4 bases and J by 7 bases, with 14 bases between them. This CDR3 is 13 amino acids long. Germline V gives CDR1 SEHNR, CDR2 FQNEAQ (reference sequence). This chain's CDR3 is CASSYDGGLEQYF. CDR3 DNA sequence: TGTGCCAGCAGCTATGACGGGGGTCTGGAGCAGTACTTC.

This clone is a singleton in its sample. This rearrangement joins TRBV19 to TRBJ2-1; TRBD2 agrees at 8 bases. This CDR3 is 15 amino acids long. The trim removed 4 bases at V and 5 bases at J, leaving 7 bases unmatched. Germline CDR1 LNHDA, CDR2 SQIVND (reference sequence). The CDR3 DNA reads TGTGCCAGTAGTACCGGGACTAGTCTTGACAATGAGCAGTTCTTC. This sequence encodes CASSTGTSLDNEQFF.

The rearrangement uses TRBV5-4 and TRBJ2-7; 10 bases are a match to TRBD2. Germline V CDR1 and CDR2: SGHNT, YYREEE (reference sequence). The CDR3 contains 14 residues. V gave up 2 bases and J gave up 3 bases; unmatched junction bases: 2. The CDR3 DNA is TGTGCCAGCAGCTTCGAGCGGGGGGGCTACGAGCAGTACTTC. Translated, it gives CASSFERGGYEQYF.

The chain employs TRBV9 and TRBJ1-2; D is possibly TRBD1 (5 bases). The CDR3 runs to 15 residues. From germline, CDR1 is SGDLS and CDR2 YYNGEE. Trimming cost V 0 bases and J 7 bases, with 16 bases left between them. The CDR3 protein is CASSVARTLRGGYTF. CDR3 in DNA: TGTGCCAGCAGCGTAGCTCGGACCCTAAGGGGTGGCTACACCTTC.

This chain links TRBV18 with TRBJ1-1; D perhaps matches TRBD1 (5 bases). This CDR3 comprises 16 residues. In germline, CDR1 is KGHSH, CDR2 LQKENI. The V end was cut by 6 bases, the J end by 1 base, with 18 bases between. The CDR3 is CASSLGPGHKNTEAFF. The CDR3, as DNA: TGTGCCAGCTCGCTAGGACCCGGACATAAGAACACTGAAGCTTTCTTT. Full variable domain (remainder filled in from reference TRBV18 and TRBJ1-1): NAGVMQNPRHLVRRRGQEARLRCSPMKGHSHVYWYRQLPEEGLKFMVYLQKENIIDESGMPKERFSAEFPKEGPSILRIQQVVRGDSAAYFCASSLGPGHKNTEAFFGQGTRLTVV.

The gene calls are TRBV5-1 and TRBJ2-5, with 10 bases lining up with TRBD2. The CDR3 totals 15 residues. V shed 4 bases, J shed 5 bases, and the junction held 8 bases outside the gene matches. CDR1 and CDR2 (germline): SGHRS, YFSETQ. The CDR3, as DNA: TGCGCCAGCAGCCCAGGGACTAGCGTGGGGGAGACCCAGTACTTC. Translated, it gives CASSPGTSVGETQYF.

The chain recombines TRBV7-3 with TRBJ2-7, with a weak D call TRBD2 (5 bases). The CDR3 loop spans 14 amino acids. Per the germline V gene, CDR1 is SGHTA and CDR2 is FQGTGA. Trimming took off 5 bases at V and 5 bases at J, with 16 bases between the two ends. The CDR3 coding sequence is TGTGCCAGCAGCCCTGCTCGCGGCGGGCACGAGCAGTACTTC. This gives the protein CASSPARGGHEQYF.

This clone occurred a few times. The V gene is TRBV6-1, the J gene TRBJ1-2; D not resolved. The CDR3 is made up of 15 amino acids. The ends were cut back, 1 base at V and 2 bases at J, with 11 bases in the middle. Germline CDR1 is MNHNS and CDR2 is SASEGT. CDR3 in amino acids: CASSEGNRPNYGYTF. The CDR3 nucleotides read TGTGCCAGCAGTGAAGGGAACAGACCCAACTATGGCTACACCTTC.

This clone was observed once. The V gene is TRBV19, the J gene TRBJ2-7; 7 positions agree with TRBD1. The CDR3 is 15 residues long. Germline trimming cut 4 bases from V and 3 bases from J; bases unmatched to any gene: 9. Per the germline V gene, CDR1 is LNHDA and CDR2 is SQIVND (reference sequence). The CDR3 loop reads CASSRYGTEDYEQYF. CDR3 coding DNA: TGTGCCAGTAGTAGGTACGGGACAGAGGACTACGAGCAGTACTTC.

This clone turned up a few times. The V call is TRBV6-2 or TRBV6-3, the J call TRBJ2-1; 16 positions agree with TRBD2. The CDR3 sequence is 18 residues long. V shed 5 bases and J 7 bases; nucleotides not matched to a gene: 11. Germline CDR1 and CDR2: MNHEY and SVGEGT. The CDR3 DNA follows: TGTGCCAGCAGTGATGCCCCCGGGACTAGCGGGAGGGGGAATGAGCAGTTCTTC. Residues: CASSDAPGTSGRGNEQFF.

The chain couples TRBV20-1 to TRBJ1-2, with D perhaps TRBD1 (5 bases). V was pared by 3 bases and J by 3 bases, with 11 bases between. The CDR3 length is 13 residues. Germline CDR1 and CDR2: DFQATT and SNEGSKA (reference sequence). CDR3 in amino acids: CSASNPQDYGYTF. For the CDR3, the DNA is TGCAGTGCTAGTAATCCACAGGACTATGGCTACACCTTC.

The chain employs TRBV7-9 and TRBJ2-1, with 9 positions matching TRBD2. The V and J ends lost 4 bases and 10 bases, in that order; junction bases with no gene match: 8. Germline values: CDR1 SEHNR, CDR2 FQNEAQ (reference sequence). The CDR3 has 14 residues. CDR3 region: CASSSAGGPSEQFF. CDR3 coding DNA: TGTGCCAGCAGCTCCGCGGGAGGGCCGTCCGAGCAGTTCTTC.

The V and J genes are TRBV9 and TRBJ2-1; the match to TRBD2 covers 8 bases. The J segment lost 3 bases and the V segment lost 0 bases, leaving 8 bases of the junction unmatched. CDR3 length: 17 amino acids. Germline CDR1 SGDLS, CDR2 YYNGEE. CDR3 sequence reads: CASSVVGSGTSYNEQFF. The CDR3 DNA follows: TGTGCCAGCAGCGTAGTTGGCTCGGGGACTAGCTACAATGAGCAGTTCTTC.

The chain is built from TRBV5-4 and TRBJ1-2; TRBD1 might be the D (6 bases). CDR1 is SGHNT, CDR2 YYREEE, per germline (reference sequence). CDR3 length equals 13 residues. V was shortened by 5 bases and J by 8 bases, with 16 bases between the two germline ends. The CDR3 region is CASRRQGMWGYTF. The CDR3 DNA is TGTGCCAGCAGAAGGCAGGGGATGTGGGGCTACACCTTC.

V and J are TRBV6-5 and TRBJ2-7, with D uncertain. Per germline, CDR1 MNHEY and CDR2 SVGAGI. Trimming shortened V by 7 bases and J by 2 bases, and 9 bases separated the two germline ends. The CDR3 has 12 amino acids. Here the CDR3 reads CASMAVTYEQYF. In DNA form, the CDR3 reads TGTGCCAGCATGGCCGTTACCTACGAGCAGTACTTC.

The V gene is TRBV30, the J gene TRBJ2-5; 8 bases line up with TRBD2. Looked up from germline, CDR1 is GTSNPN and CDR2 is SVGIG (reference sequence). This CDR3 contains 16 residues. V gave up 4 bases and J gave up 0 bases; unmatched junction bases: 10. The CDR3 loop is CAWTNPGGAHQETQYF. The CDR3, as DNA: TGTGCCTGGACCAACCCCGGGGGGGCCCACCAAGAGACCCAGTACTTC.

V usage is TRBV30 and J usage is TRBJ1-1; 8 nucleotides match TRBD1. The germline gives CDR1 GTSNPN, CDR2 SVGIG (reference sequence). The CDR3 contains 15 residues. Losses at the gene ends were 4 bases for V and 1 base for J; bases not matched to a gene: 8. Written as DNA, the CDR3 is TGTGCCTGGATCGCCCGGGGGACAGGGAACACTGAAGCTTTCTTT. Translating gives CAWIARGTGNTEAFF.

The genes are TRBV3-1 (or the pseudogene TRBV3-2) and TRBJ1-1; tentative D call: TRBD1 (6 bases). CDR1 LGHDT and CDR2 YNNKEL come from the germline V gene (reference sequence). Trimming took off 6 bases at V and 1 base at J, with 9 bases between the two ends. The length of the CDR3 is 13 residues. The DNA for the CDR3 is TGTGCCAGCAGACTAGGGGGGAACACTGAAGCTTTCTTT. This sequence encodes CASRLGGNTEAFF.

V is TRBV5-8 and J is TRBJ2-1, with D perhaps being TRBD1 or TRBD2 (5 bases each). Germline CDR1 SGHTS, CDR2 YDEGEE. Deletions cut 4 bases from V and 6 bases from J, with 23 bases between. The CDR3 consists of 17 residues. The CDR3 is CASSPARDRREINEQFF. CDR3 DNA: TGTGCCAGCAGCCCCGCCAGGGACCGCCGCGAGATCAATGAGCAGTTCTTC.

The genes are TRBV27 and TRBJ2-1, with D unresolved. Trimming shortened V by 4 bases and J by 5 bases, and 0 bases separated the two germline ends. The germline V gene encodes CDR1 MNHEY and CDR2 SMNVEV (reference sequence). The CDR3 length is 10 residues. This CDR3 reads CASSYNEQFF. CDR3 in DNA: TGTGCCAGCAGTTACAATGAGCAGTTCTTC.

This clone appeared a single time. The V call is TRBV3-1 (or the pseudogene TRBV3-2), the J call TRBJ2-2; 10 bases match TRBD2. Germline V lookup: CDR1 LGHDT, CDR2 YNNKEL (reference sequence). This CDR3 has 18 residues. Unmatched junction bases numbered 6, after V lost 2 bases and J lost 0 bases. This chain's CDR3 is CASSQRTSGNANTGELFF. The CDR3 DNA follows: TGTGCCAGCAGCCAAAGGACTAGCGGTAACGCGAACACCGGGGAGCTGTTTTTT.

The rearrangement uses TRBV12-3 or TRBV12-4 and TRBJ1-2, with D possibly matching TRBD1 (6 bases). V lost 4 bases and J lost 7, with 7 bases in between. The CDR3 has 11 residues. The CDR3 nucleotides read TGTGCCAGCAGTTACAGGGTTGGCTACACCTTC. Amino acids: CASSYRVGYTF.

The J gene is TRBJ2-7, the V gene TRBV10-3, with a weak D call TRBD2 (6 bases). Between the trimmed V and J ends, which lost 4 bases and 3 bases, there was a span of 13 bases. The CDR3 runs to 14 residues. Germline V gene sequence: CDR1 ENHRY, CDR2 SYGVKD. The CDR3 protein is CAISGGGLFYEQYF. The CDR3 DNA follows: TGTGCCATCAGTGGTGGAGGGCTTTTCTACGAGCAGTACTTC.

The chain recombines TRBV3-1 (or the pseudogene TRBV3-2) with TRBJ2-7; tentatively, D is TRBD2 (7 bases). Trimming cost V 0 bases and J 0 bases, with 12 bases left between them. CDR3 length: 16 residues. Germline V gene sequence: CDR1 LGHDT, CDR2 YNNKEL (reference sequence). CDR3 sequence reads: CASSQDRGGASYEQYF. The CDR3 DNA sequence: TGTGCCAGCAGCCAAGACCGCGGGGGCGCCTCCTACGAGCAGTACTTC.

The chain combines TRBV28 with TRBJ1-5; D uncertain. The germline CDR1 and CDR2 sequences are MDHEN and SYDVKM. This CDR3 is 14 amino acids long. Deletions cut 8 bases from V and 0 bases from J, with 11 bases between. CDR3 in amino acids: CASVQVYSNQPQHF. The CDR3, as DNA: TGTGCCAGCGTCCAGGTGTATAGCAATCAGCCCCAGCATTTT.